The 30 T cell receptor beta chains reported below all come from one sample, sequenced in a study of blood T cell repertoires in COVID-19 (dated by TCRdb to 2020 to 2021). Libraries were built with the immunoSEQ multiplex PCR assay. Held by TCRdb, this immuneACCESS table contains in-frame sequences only and omits some clones. Under half of the omission traces to an unresolved V gene where checked; the cause of the rest is unknown. The sample yields some 33,000 clones; 75% to 85% were counted once. Under 7.5% of the sample comes from the top ten. The source material was peripheral blood. All receptors derive from a man aged 55 to 70 with active COVID-19.

This chain uses TRBV19 with TRBJ1-5; possible D gene TRBD1, 5 bases. The germline V gene has CDR1 LNHDA and CDR2 SQIVND (reference sequence). The V and J ends lost 9 bases and 3 bases respectively, with 18 bases between them. CDR3 length: 15 amino acids. CDR3 sequence: CASRGTGTLNQPQHF. CDR3 in DNA: TGTGCCAGCAGAGGGACCGGGACTCTCAATCAGCCCCAGCATTTT.

The J gene is TRBJ2-5, the V gene TRBV3-1 (or the pseudogene TRBV3-2); the D gene is possibly TRBD1 (5 bases). The ends were cut back, 6 bases at V and 10 bases at J, with 18 bases in the middle. CDR3 size: 13 residues. CDR1 and CDR2 from the germline V gene are LGHDT and YNNKEL (reference sequence). The CDR3 DNA reads as TGTGCCAGCAGGCCCGGTGGGGCAGTTGTCCAGTACTTC. Translated, it gives CASRPGGAVVQYF.

By its share, this clone is medium-sized (0.01 to 0.1%). The chain combines TRBV5-1 with TRBJ2-6, with D maybe TRBD1 (5 bases). CDR1 and CDR2 from the germline V gene are SGHRS and YFSETQ. V dropped 4 bases and J dropped 4 bases, with 21 bases sitting between them. The CDR3 is made up of 18 amino acids. The CDR3, as DNA: TGCGCCAGCAGCGCACAGGTAACTACGACCTCCGGGGCCAACGTCCTGACTTTC. This sequence encodes CASSAQVTTTSGANVLTF.

The chain recombines TRBV6-4 with TRBJ2-2, with TRBD2 matching over 13 bases. The CDR3 loop spans 15 amino acids. V trimming: 5 bases; J trimming: 4 bases; junction bases outside the gene matches: 1. Germline V gene lookup returns CDR1 MRHNA and CDR2 SNTAGT. In DNA form, the CDR3 reads TGTGCCAGCAGTCGGACTAGCGGGGGCACCGGGGAGCTGTTTTTT. As protein: CASSRTSGGTGELFF.

The V call is TRBV9, the J call TRBJ2-5; 7 bases agree with TRBD2. The CDR3 is 15 residues long. The V segment lost 6 bases and the J segment 5 bases; nucleotides outside the gene matches: 13. Per germline, CDR1 SGDLS and CDR2 YYNGEE. CDR3 sequence (DNA): TGTGCCAGCACCAAGGGACTACACGATGTGGAGACCCAGTACTTC. This gives the protein CASTKGLHDVETQYF.

This chain connects TRBV7-2 to TRBJ2-7, with 7 bases lining up with TRBD2. V shed 6 bases, J shed 3 bases, and the junction held 11 bases outside the gene matches. Per the germline V gene, CDR1 is SGHTA and CDR2 is FQGNSA. The CDR3 covers 15 residues. CDR3 region: CASRERGEWYYEQYF. CDR3 bases: TGTGCCAGCAGAGAACGGGGGGAGTGGTACTACGAGCAGTACTTC.

The V call is TRBV7-3, the J call TRBJ2-1; TRBD2 matches at 9 bases. J was trimmed by 0 bases and V by 0 bases; bases with no gene match: 9. The CDR3 totals 19 residues. Germline loops: CDR1 SGHTA, CDR2 FQGTGA. CDR3 protein: CASSLTSSPLAGSYNEQFF. Written as DNA, the CDR3 is TGTGCCAGCAGCTTAACCTCCTCTCCACTAGCGGGCTCCTACAATGAGCAGTTCTTC.

This clone was counted between two and nine times. J is TRBJ2-7 and V is TRBV28; 16 nucleotides line up with TRBD2. The J segment lost 7 bases and the V segment lost 3 bases, leaving 3 bases of the junction unmatched. The CDR3 spans 15 residues. The germline gives CDR1 MDHEN, CDR2 SYDVKM. CDR3: CASSLGLAGGQEQYV. DNA of the CDR3: TGTGCCAGCAGTTTGGGACTAGCGGGAGGGCAAGAGCAGTACGTC.

The chain combines TRBV28 with TRBJ2-7, with a weak D call TRBD2 (5 bases). There are 14 residues in the CDR3. V gave up 6 bases and J gave up 2 bases, with 14 bases separating them. Germline CDR1 and CDR2: MDHEN and SYDVKM. The chain's CDR3 is CASRYPGSAYEQYF. CDR3 bases: TGTGCCAGCAGATACCCGGGGTCCGCCTACGAGCAGTACTTC. The variable domain in full, completed from reference TRBV28 and TRBJ2-7, reads DVKVTQSSRYLVKRTGEKVFLECVQDMDHENMFWYRQDPGLGLRLIYFSYDVKMKEKGDIPEGYSVSREKKERFSLILESASTNQTSMYLCASRYPGSAYEQYFGPGTRLTVT.

The CDR3 spells CASGLRGYEQYF. Written as DNA, the CDR3 is TGTGCCAGCGGCCTTAGGGGCTACGAGCAGTACTTC. This chain connects TRBV6-5 to TRBJ2-7, with a weak D call TRBD1 (5 bases). With 8 bases removed from V and 3 bases from J, the gap between germline ends came to 11 bases. Germline loops: CDR1 MNHEY, CDR2 SVGAGI. This CDR3 is 12 amino acids long.

The rearrangement links TRBV28 to TRBJ1-5; D perhaps matches TRBD1 (6 bases). The V and J ends lost 7 bases and 3 bases respectively, with 13 bases between them. The CDR3 has 14 residues. CDR1 is MDHEN, CDR2 SYDVKM, per germline. CDR3 sequence reads: CASTLSGVNQPQHF. The CDR3 coding sequence is TGTGCCAGCACCCTATCAGGGGTCAATCAGCCCCAGCATTTT.

The V call is TRBV9, the J call TRBJ2-5; D is perhaps TRBD2 (5 bases). The V end was cut by 0 bases, the J end by 2 bases, with 8 bases between. Germline CDR1 reads SGDLS; CDR2 reads YYNGEE. The CDR3 is made up of 14 amino acids. CDR3 amino acids: CASSVGGLQETQYF. The CDR3 DNA reads as TGTGCCAGCAGCGTAGGCGGGTTACAAGAGACCCAGTACTTC.

This clone was detected once. The CDR3 loop is CASSSGQGSGNTIYF. The CDR3 DNA reads TGTGCCAGCAGCTCGGGACAGGGCTCTGGAAACACCATATATTTT. The V gene is TRBV11-2, the J gene TRBJ1-3; 9 bases are a match to TRBD1. Per germline, CDR1 SGHAT and CDR2 FQNNGV. CDR3 length equals 15 residues. The V segment lost 4 bases and the J segment 0 bases; nucleotides outside the gene matches: 1. The whole variable domain, remainder taken from reference TRBV11-2 and TRBJ1-3, is EAGVAQSPRYKIIEKRQSVAFWCNPISGHATLYWYQQILGQGPKLLIQFQNNGVVDDSQLPKDRFSAERLKGVDSTLKIQPAKLEDSAVYLCASSSGQGSGNTIYFGEGSWLTVV.

The chain employs TRBV20-1 and TRBJ2-7; D possibly corresponds to TRBD1 (5 bases). Germline CDR1 reads DFQATT; CDR2 reads SNEGSKA (reference sequence). Trimming shortened V by 5 bases and J by 3 bases, and 5 bases separated the two germline ends. This CDR3 has 10 residues. The CDR3 DNA reads TGCAGTGCTGGACACTACGAGCAGTACTTC. As protein: CSAGHYEQYF.

The CDR3 sequence is CASSQEAHSYEQYV. In nucleotides, the CDR3 is TGCGCCAGCAGCCAAGAAGCCCACTCCTACGAGCAGTACGTC. The J gene is TRBJ2-7, the V gene TRBV4-1; D gene uncertain. The CDR3 length is 14 residues. V was cut by 0 bases and J by 0 bases, with 6 bases left in between. The germline CDR1 and CDR2 sequences are MGHRA and YSYEKL.

The J gene is TRBJ2-7, the V gene TRBV6-5; 9 bases agree with TRBD2. This CDR3 has 15 residues. The V gene's germline CDR1 is MNHEY and CDR2 SVGAGI. V trimming: 6 bases; J trimming: 3 bases; junction bases outside the gene matches: 9. In DNA, the CDR3 is TGTGCCAGCAGCCGGCAGGCAGCGGGAGGCTACGAGCAGTACTTC. Its translation is CASSRQAAGGYEQYF.

In this sample, this clone turned up once. The chain combines TRBV9 with TRBJ1-4; 7 bases are shared with TRBD1. The V and J ends lost 4 bases and 8 bases, in that order; junction bases with no gene match: 11. Germline-derived CDR1 and CDR2 are SGDLS and YYNGEE. The CDR3 is 15 residues long. The CDR3 protein is CASSPTGVLGEKLFF. CDR3 DNA sequence: TGTGCCAGCAGCCCTACAGGGGTGTTGGGGGAAAAACTGTTTTTT.

The rearrangement uses TRBV11-2 and TRBJ2-1, with D tentatively TRBD1 (5 bases). Germline values: CDR1 SGHAT, CDR2 FQNNGV. The V gene lost 4 bases and the J gene lost 10 bases, with 17 bases spanning the gap. CDR3 length: 14 residues. CDR3 region: CASSSQPQGGEQFF. CDR3 bases: TGTGCCAGCAGCTCACAACCCCAGGGTGGCGAGCAGTTCTTC. The variable domain in full, completed from reference TRBV11-2 and TRBJ2-1, reads EAGVAQSPRYKIIEKRQSVAFWCNPISGHATLYWYQQILGQGPKLLIQFQNNGVVDDSQLPKDRFSAERLKGVDSTLKIQPAKLEDSAVYLCASSSQPQGGEQFFGPGTRLTVL.

CDR3 sequence: CAIATSEAGRELFF. CDR3 coding DNA: TGTGCCATCGCGACTAGCGAGGCCGGGCGGGAGCTGTTTTTT. This sequence joins TRBV6-5 and TRBJ2-2, with TRBD2 matching 8 bases. CDR1 MNHEY and CDR2 SVGAGI come from the germline V gene. The CDR3 is made up of 14 amino acids. J gave up 9 bases and V 10 bases, and 13 bases lay outside the gene matches.

The V gene is TRBV12-3 or TRBV12-4, the J gene TRBJ2-5, with TRBD1 matching over 9 bases. This CDR3 has 13 residues. J lost 5 bases, V lost 8 bases, and 6 bases had no gene match. CDR3 DNA sequence: TGTGCCAGCGTACAGGGGGCGGGGGAGACCCAGTACTTC. Translating it yields CASVQGAGETQYF.

This clone appeared once. The rearrangement links TRBV28 to TRBJ2-7; 13 nucleotides match TRBD2. The CDR3 has 16 residues. Germline values: CDR1 MDHEN, CDR2 SYDVKM. Trimming removed 3 bases from V and 3 bases from J; junction bases left unmatched: 5. In DNA form, the CDR3 reads TGTGCCAGCAGTTTTCGGACTAGCGGGAGTTTCTACGAGCAGTACTTC. It specifies CASSFRTSGSFYEQYF. Full variable domain (outside the CDR3, taken from reference TRBV28 and TRBJ2-7): DVKVTQSSRYLVKRTGEKVFLECVQDMDHENMFWYRQDPGLGLRLIYFSYDVKMKEKGDIPEGYSVSREKKERFSLILESASTNQTSMYLCASSFRTSGSFYEQYFGPGTRLTVT.

The chain recombines TRBV5-1 with TRBJ2-7; a weak D match, TRBD2 (6 bases). Germline V gene sequence: CDR1 SGHRS, CDR2 YFSETQ. V lost 0 bases and J lost 9, with 10 bases in between. The CDR3 extends over 12 amino acids. This CDR3 reads CASSLAGRGQYF. The CDR3 DNA sequence: TGCGCCAGCAGCTTGGCAGGGCGGGGGCAGTACTTC.

The chain's CDR3 is CASSIAGGTSYEQYF. The CDR3 DNA follows: TGTGCCAGCAGTATAGCGGGAGGGACCTCCTACGAGCAGTACTTC. The rearrangement joins TRBV28 to TRBJ2-7; 11 bases map to TRBD2. CDR3 length: 15 residues. Germline V gene lookup returns CDR1 MDHEN and CDR2 SYDVKM. V gave up 5 bases and J gave up 0 bases; unmatched junction bases: 3.

The chain has TRBV18 and TRBJ2-6; tentative D call: TRBD1 (6 bases). Germline CDR1 is KGHSH and CDR2 is LQKENI. The CDR3 contains 16 residues. Between the trimmed V and J ends, which lost 4 bases and 0 bases, there was a span of 10 bases. Here the CDR3 DNA reads TGTGCCAGCTCACGGGACATCTCCTCTGGGGCCAACGTCCTGACTTTC. Translating it yields CASSRDISSGANVLTF. Based on the CDR3 plus reference TRBV18 and TRBJ2-6, the full variable domain is NAGVMQNPRHLVRRRGQEARLRCSPMKGHSHVYWYRQLPEEGLKFMVYLQKENIIDESGMPKERFSAEFPKEGPSILRIQQVVRGDSAAYFCASSRDISSGANVLTFGAGSRLTVL.

The CDR3 loop reads CASSRGLTGELFF. CDR3 coding DNA: TGTGCCAGCTCACGGGGACTCACCGGGGAGCTGTTTTTT. The V gene is TRBV18, the J gene TRBJ2-2; possible D gene TRBD2, 6 bases. This CDR3 spans 13 amino acids. V lost 4 bases and J lost 4, with 7 bases in between. The germline V gene has CDR1 KGHSH and CDR2 LQKENI.

The chain recombines TRBV4-2 with TRBJ2-7; D is uncertain. CDR3 length: 13 amino acids. Germline values: CDR1 LGHNA, CDR2 YNFKEQ. V was clipped by 8 bases and J by 7 bases, with 18 bases between them. For the CDR3, the DNA is TGTGCCAGCTCCCATGGCGGCGGAGTTGAGCAGTACTTC. This sequence encodes CASSHGGGVEQYF.

The V gene is TRBV28, the J gene TRBJ2-7; 7 bases align to TRBD2. V lost 7 bases and J lost 1; bases outside the gene matches: 7. This CDR3 contains 14 residues. Germline V gene sequence: CDR1 MDHEN, CDR2 SYDVKM. CDR3 amino acids: CASIRDYRSYEQYF. The CDR3 region has the DNA TGTGCCAGCATTCGGGACTACCGATCCTACGAGCAGTACTTC.

The V call is TRBV5-1, the J call TRBJ2-3; 9 bases map to TRBD1. Trimming took 0 bases from V and 2 from J; bases not matched to a gene: 4. CDR1 and CDR2 from the germline V gene are SGHRS and YFSETQ. This CDR3 has 16 residues. The CDR3 loop is CASSLEGQGYTDTQYF. DNA of the CDR3: TGCGCCAGCAGCTTGGAGGGACAGGGTTACACAGATACGCAGTATTTT.

This clone turned up a few times. V and J are TRBV10-2 and TRBJ2-7; weak D call: TRBD2 (6 bases). Germline assignment: CDR1 WSHSY and CDR2 SAAADI. Trimming pared 6 bases from V and 6 bases from J, leaving 21 bases between. The CDR3 sequence is 15 residues long. CDR3 sequence (DNA): TGCGCCAGCAGCGCTCTGGGGGTGGGGGGAGGCGAGCAGTACTTC. Protein product: CASSALGVGGGEQYF.

The chain employs TRBV6-5 and TRBJ2-3; 7 nucleotides match TRBD2. With 8 bases clipped from V and 0 bases from J, the junction kept 5 bases outside the gene matches. CDR1 is MNHEY, CDR2 SVGAGI, per germline. The CDR3 is made up of 14 amino acids. The CDR3 is CASLSGPSTDTQYF. The CDR3 region has the DNA TGTGCCAGCCTTAGCGGGCCCAGCACAGATACGCAGTATTTT.